A selection of T cell receptor beta chains follows, all from one sample in a study of STAT3 mutations in large granular lymphocyte leukemia. Generated by immunoSEQ multiplex PCR, the TCRdb table keeps only in-frame clones and is missing some. This table holds several thousand clones, roughly nine tenths found once. Sequenced input: peripheral blood mononuclear cells. The receptors stem from a man older than 75 with T-cell large granular lymphocyte leukemia. Some clones in this sample may be carry-over from other donors' samples. Both conserved end residues are part of each CDR3. A D gene is named only where the DNA matches it firmly. Size tells how often a clone was seen (once, few, many) or the class of an expanded clone, and some rows leave it out.

D gene	V gene	J gene	clone size	CDR3 protein	CDR3 DNA
.	TRBV7-9	TRBJ2-7	.	CASSLQAVGGEQYF	TGTGCCAGCAGCTTACAGGCCGTAGGAGGTGAGCAGTACTTC
TRBD1	TRBV4-2	TRBJ1-5	.	CASSQAGTAQPQHF	TGTGCCAGCAGCCAAGCCGGGACAGCACAGCCCCAGCATTTT
.	TRBV4-2	TRBJ2-1	.	CASSQTPGLSEQFF	TGTGCCAGCAGCCAAACCCCCGGACTAAGCGAGCAGTTCTTC
.	TRBV7-9	TRBJ2-7	.	CASSLGTAEQYF	TGTGCCAGCAGCTTAGGGACAGCCGAGCAGTACTTC
.	TRBV28	TRBJ1-5	.	CASSAGGDGQPQHF	TGTGCCAGCAGCGCCGGGGGAGACGGGCAGCCCCAGCATTTT
TRBD1	TRBV19	TRBJ1-5	.	CASSIDGRDRANQPQHF	TGTGCCAGTAGTATAGATGGGCGGGACAGGGCAAATCAGCCCCAGCATTTT
.	TRBV5-8	TRBJ1-5	.	CASSGGTQGQPQHF	TGTGCCAGCAGCGGGGGGACACAGGGTCAGCCCCAGCATTTT
.	TRBV15	TRBJ2-7	once	CATSRVLGTALSYEQYF	TGTGCCACCAGCAGAGTCCTAGGGACCGCTCTCTCCTACGAGCAGTACTTC
.	TRBV9	TRBJ2-3	once	CASSVEWSDTQYF	TGTGCCAGCAGCGTAGAGTGGTCAGATACGCAGTATTTT
.	TRBV19	TRBJ2-5	.	CASGGAQQETQYF	TGTGCCAGTGGGGGGGCGCAACAAGAGACCCAGTACTTC
TRBD1	TRBV25-1	TRBJ2-7	medium-sized	CASRRTGPYEQYF	TGTGCCAGCAGACGGACAGGTCCGTACGAGCAGTACTTC